This T cell receptor beta chain was captured by sequencing in a study of blood T cells in healthy people across ages. Across the study: T cells yielded about one barcoded beta molecule per two cells through template switching. Findings of the study overall: PBMCs were not sorted, which prevented a conclusive comparison of naive versus antigen-experienced cells. Versus aged donors, long-lived donors had higher diversity and more naive CD4+ cells.

Sample-barcoded 5' priming and a J-beta primer mix drove a second PCR of about 6 to 11 cycles. From the 5' RACE reads, TCRdb called clonotypes with MiXCR, one entry per CDR3 protein. The sample includes about 1.6 million distinct CDR3 sequences, about 31% seen only once; the top ten take approximately 11%. There are a few counts of this clonotype. The antigen remains unidentified. The germline V gene encodes CDR1 DFQATT and CDR2 SNEGSKA (reference sequence). The CDR3 runs 15 residues. Trimming pared 2 bases from V and 6 bases from J, leaving 14 bases between. The sequence was obtained from a woman aged 25 to 39 in good health. V gene TRBV20-1 combines with J gene TRBJ1-6; D gene unclear. The sequenced sample consisted of blood. The CDR3 sequence: CSARFLVASNSPLHF. The DNA of the CDR3 is TGCAGTGCTAGATTTTTGGTGGCGTCTAATTCACCCCTCCACTTT.